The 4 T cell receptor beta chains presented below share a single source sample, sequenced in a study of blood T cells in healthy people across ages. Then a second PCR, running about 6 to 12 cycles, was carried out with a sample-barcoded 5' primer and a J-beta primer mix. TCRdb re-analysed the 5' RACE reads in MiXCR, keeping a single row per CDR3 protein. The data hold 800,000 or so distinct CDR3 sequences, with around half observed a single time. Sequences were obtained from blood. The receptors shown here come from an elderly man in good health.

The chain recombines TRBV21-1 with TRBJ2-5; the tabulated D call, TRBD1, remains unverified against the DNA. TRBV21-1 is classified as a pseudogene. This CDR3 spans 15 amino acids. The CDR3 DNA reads TGTGCCAGCAGCAGGACAGGGGGATCTGGAGAGACCCAGTACTTC. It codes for CASSRTGGSGETQYF.

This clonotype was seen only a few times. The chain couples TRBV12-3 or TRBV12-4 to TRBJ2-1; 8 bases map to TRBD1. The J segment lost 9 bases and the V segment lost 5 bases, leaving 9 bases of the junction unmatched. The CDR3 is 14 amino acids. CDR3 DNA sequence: TGTGCCAGCAGTCAAGACAGGGGCAGAAGTGAGCAGTTCTTC. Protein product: CASSQDRGRSEQFF.

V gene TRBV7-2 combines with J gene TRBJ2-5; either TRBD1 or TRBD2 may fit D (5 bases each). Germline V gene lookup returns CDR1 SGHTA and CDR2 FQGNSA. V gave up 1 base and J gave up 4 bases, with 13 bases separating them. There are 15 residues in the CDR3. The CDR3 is CASSLVGAGLETQYF. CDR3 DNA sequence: TGTGCCAGCAGCTTAGTCGGGGCAGGATTAGAGACCCAGTACTTC.

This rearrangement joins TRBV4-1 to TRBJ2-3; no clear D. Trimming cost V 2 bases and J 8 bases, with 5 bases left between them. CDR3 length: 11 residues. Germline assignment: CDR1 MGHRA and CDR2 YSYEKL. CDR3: CASSQIGTQYF. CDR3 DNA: TGCGCCAGCAGCCAAATCGGTACGCAGTATTTT.